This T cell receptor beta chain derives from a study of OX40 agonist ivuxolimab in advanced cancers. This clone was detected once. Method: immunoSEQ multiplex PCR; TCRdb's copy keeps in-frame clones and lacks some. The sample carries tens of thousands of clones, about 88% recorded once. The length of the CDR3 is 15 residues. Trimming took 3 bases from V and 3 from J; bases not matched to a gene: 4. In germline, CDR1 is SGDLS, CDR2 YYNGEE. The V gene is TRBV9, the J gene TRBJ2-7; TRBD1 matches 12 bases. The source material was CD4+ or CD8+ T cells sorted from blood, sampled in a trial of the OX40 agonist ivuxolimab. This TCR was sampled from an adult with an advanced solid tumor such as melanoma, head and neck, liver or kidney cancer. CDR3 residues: CASSAGTGGLYEQYF. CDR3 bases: TGTGCCAGCAGCGCAGGGACAGGGGGCCTCTACGAGCAGTACTTC.